This T cell receptor (beta chain) was documented in a study of cytomegalovirus exposure and HLA in healthy donors. The V segment lost 3 bases and the J segment 2 bases; nucleotides outside the gene matches: 6. The CDR3 is made up of 15 amino acids. Germline loops: CDR1 SGDLS, CDR2 YYNGEE. Regarding this clone: Its specificity is unknown.

The method was immunoSEQ multiplex PCR; TCRdb's version includes in-frame clones alone and lacks a portion of them. The table includes approximately 97,000 clones, about 95% detected once. General study results and limits: Among TCR sequences, most were rare, though some public TCRs appeared in many donors. The study listed 150 to 200 cytomegalovirus-associated TCR beta chains. Reported results showed that the classifier diagnosed cytomegalovirus status with high specificity and sensitivity.

Input material: PBMCs. The source of this sequence is a woman younger than 35 in good health and CMV-seronegative. The chain has TRBV9 and TRBJ2-7; TRBD1 agrees at 9 bases. CDR3: CASSDTGGSPYEQYF. In DNA form, the CDR3 reads TGTGCCAGCAGCGATACAGGGGGCTCCCCCTACGAGCAGTACTTC.